This entry lists 19 T cell receptor beta chains sequenced from one sample in a study of blood T cell repertoires in COVID-19. Produced via immunoSEQ multiplex PCR; TCRdb's table is partial and in-frame only. This sample has 150,000 to 200,000 clones, with 80% to 90% found just once. Sequencing was carried out using peripheral blood. These receptors were taken from a human donor with active or convalescent COVID-19. The donor label of this sample is uncertain.

V gene TRBV5-5 combines with J gene TRBJ2-1, with 10 bases identical to TRBD1. The CDR3 runs to 15 residues. CDR1 and CDR2 from the germline V gene are SGHKS and YYEKEE (reference sequence). V dropped 4 bases and J dropped 9; count of bases not matched to a gene: 10. This chain's CDR3 is CASSGGQGGIGEQFF. CDR3 bases: TGTGCCAGCAGCGGTGGACAGGGGGGAATCGGTGAGCAGTTCTTC.

The chain couples TRBV3-1 (or the pseudogene TRBV3-2) to TRBJ1-6; D call uncertain. Trimming pared 4 bases from V and 7 bases from J, leaving 8 bases between. Germline CDR1 reads LGHDT; CDR2 reads YNNKEL (reference sequence). The CDR3 sequence is 13 residues long. This chain's CDR3 is CASSLYKNSPLHF. In DNA, the CDR3 is TGTGCCAGCAGCCTTTATAAAAATTCACCCCTCCACTTT.

The rearrangement joins TRBV5-4 to TRBJ2-5, with TRBD2 matching 14 bases. This CDR3 spans 16 amino acids. Germline V gives CDR1 SGHNT, CDR2 YYREEE (reference sequence). Unmatched junction bases numbered 4, after V lost 4 bases and J lost 2 bases. CDR3 sequence reads: CASSSGTSGGQETQYF. DNA of the CDR3: TGTGCCAGCAGCAGCGGGACTAGCGGGGGTCAAGAGACCCAGTACTTC.

CDR3 DNA: TGTGCCAGCAGCTTAGCGGGGACAGCTCGCTACGAGCAGTACTTC. It encodes CASSLAGTARYEQYF. The chain is built from TRBV7-2 and TRBJ2-7; 7 positions agree with TRBD1. Looked up from germline, CDR1 is SGHTA and CDR2 is FQGNSA. The length of the CDR3 is 15 residues. Trimming removed 0 bases from V and 3 bases from J; junction bases left unmatched: 5.

The gene calls are TRBV5-1 and TRBJ2-3; 7 nucleotides line up with TRBD2. CDR1 is SGHRS and CDR2 is YFSETQ in the germline V gene. After removal of 4 bases from V and 8 bases from J, the junction contained 13 bases not matched to a gene. The CDR3 is 15 residues long. This chain's CDR3 is CASSRISGTKGTQYF. CDR3 sequence (DNA): TGCGCCAGCAGCCGGATCTCCGGGACTAAGGGTACGCAGTATTTT.

This clone was observed a few times. The rearrangement links TRBV6-5 to TRBJ2-3; TRBD1 matches 8 bases. The CDR3 is 15 residues long. V trimming: 5 bases; J trimming: 3 bases; junction bases outside the gene matches: 7. Germline values: CDR1 MNHEY, CDR2 SVGAGI. This CDR3 is CASSPRTGQTDTQYF. DNA of the CDR3: TGTGCCAGCAGTCCAAGGACAGGGCAGACAGATACGCAGTATTTT.

V and J are TRBV18 and TRBJ2-1; TRBD1 matches at 8 bases. CDR1 and CDR2 from the germline V gene are KGHSH and LQKENI. The V and J ends lost 5 bases and 10 bases, in that order; junction bases with no gene match: 10. The CDR3 totals 14 residues. The CDR3 DNA reads TGTGCCAGCTCAACCGGACAGGGCGGGCGGGAGCAGTTCTTC. Its translation is CASSTGQGGREQFF.

The V and J genes are TRBV4-2 and TRBJ1-5; weak D call: TRBD1 (5 bases). This CDR3 comprises 16 residues. Trimming took 0 bases from V and 6 from J, leaving 15 bases between them. Per the germline V gene, CDR1 is LGHNA and CDR2 is YNFKEQ. The CDR3 protein is CASSQDGGQGGQPQHF. The CDR3, as DNA: TGTGCCAGCAGCCAAGATGGAGGGCAGGGAGGTCAGCCCCAGCATTTT.

The chain joins TRBV28 to TRBJ1-5, with TRBD1 matching over 7 bases. Trimming cost V 8 bases and J 2 bases; bases outside gene matches: 3. This CDR3 is built from 13 residues. Germline V gene data show CDR1 as MDHEN and CDR2 as SYDVKM. The CDR3 here is CASGGTGNQPQHF. In DNA, the CDR3 is TGTGCCAGCGGAGGGACAGGCAATCAGCCCCAGCATTTT. Based on the CDR3 plus reference TRBV28 and TRBJ1-5, the full variable domain is DVKVTQSSRYLVKRTGEKVFLECVQDMDHENMFWYRQDPGLGLRLIYFSYDVKMKEKGDIPEGYSVSREKKERFSLILESASTNQTSMYLCASGGTGNQPQHFGDGTRLSIL.

The chain uses TRBV7-6 and TRBJ1-1; no definite D call. The CDR3 length is 12 residues. Germline CDR1 reads SGHVS; CDR2 reads FNYEAQ. Trimming left V 3 bases short and J 3 bases short, with 5 bases between. The chain's CDR3 is CASSFIDTEAFF. The CDR3 DNA sequence: TGTGCCAGCAGCTTTATTGACACTGAAGCTTTCTTT.

This chain joins TRBV11-3 and TRBJ2-7, with 7 positions matching TRBD2. V gave up 3 bases and J gave up 7 bases; unmatched junction bases: 3. Looked up from germline, CDR1 is SGHNT and CDR2 is YENEEA. The CDR3 extends over 12 amino acids. The CDR3 DNA reads TGTGCCAGCAGCTTGGGGGGAGGGGAGCAGTACTTC. Translating it yields CASSLGGGEQYF.

The table lists this clone with a few counts. This chain connects TRBV5-4 to TRBJ1-1; D ambiguous. The germline CDR1 and CDR2 sequences are SGHNT and YYREEE (reference sequence). Trimming removed 0 bases from V and 4 bases from J, with 13 bases in between. The CDR3 spans 15 residues. CDR3 residues: CASSLDEGLATEAFF. In nucleotides, the CDR3 is TGTGCCAGCAGCTTGGATGAGGGATTAGCCACTGAAGCTTTCTTT.

V and J are TRBV7-9 and TRBJ1-3; a possible D gene is TRBD1 (5 bases). The CDR3 spans 15 residues. Germline values: CDR1 SEHNR, CDR2 FQNEAQ (reference sequence). Trimming removed 1 base from V and 4 bases from J, with 11 bases in between. As DNA, the CDR3 is TGTGCCAGCAGCTTAGGGGGGACTTCAGGAAACACCATATATTTT. Protein: CASSLGGTSGNTIYF.

The chain combines TRBV10-1 with TRBJ2-3; 14 bases match TRBD2. The CDR3 is made up of 18 amino acids. The trim removed 6 bases at V and 4 bases at J, leaving 12 bases unmatched. Germline assignment: CDR1 WNHNN and CDR2 SYGVQD (reference sequence). The CDR3 DNA reads TGCGCCAGCAGCCCGACCGGGACTAGCGGGAGAGGGGCAGATACGCAGTATTTT. It is translated as CASSPTGTSGRGADTQYF.

The chain links TRBV12-5 to TRBJ1-3; D unresolved. CDR1 and CDR2 from the germline V gene are LGHNT and FRNRAP. CDR3 length: 16 residues. V dropped 0 bases and J dropped 0 bases, with 9 bases sitting between them. The CDR3 loop is CASGLVAGSSGNTIYF. CDR3 coding DNA: TGTGCTAGTGGTTTGGTCGCGGGAAGCTCTGGAAACACCATATATTTT.

The chain employs TRBV10-3 and TRBJ2-3; the match to TRBD1 covers 10 bases. The germline gives CDR1 ENHRY, CDR2 SYGVKD. After removal of 10 bases from V and 1 base from J, the junction contained 8 bases not matched to a gene. CDR3 length: 15 residues. DNA for the CDR3: TGTGCCACACGTTCCGGGACAGGGGGCACAGATACGCAGTATTTT. It translates to CATRSGTGGTDTQYF.

This chain connects TRBV7-9 to TRBJ2-2; 9 bases agree with TRBD1. Per the germline V gene, CDR1 is SEHNR and CDR2 is FQNEAQ (reference sequence). The J segment lost 4 bases and the V segment lost 5 bases, leaving 5 bases of the junction unmatched. The CDR3 is 15 residues long. As DNA, the CDR3 is TGTGCCAGCAGCCCTCGACAGGGGGGCACCGGGGAGCTGTTTTTT. Amino acids: CASSPRQGGTGELFF.

V and J are TRBV10-3 and TRBJ2-1; 10 bases are a match to TRBD2. The germline gives CDR1 ENHRY, CDR2 SYGVKD. V was pared by 4 bases and J by 7 bases, with 16 bases of the junction left unmatched. The CDR3 spans 18 residues. The DNA for the CDR3 is TGTGCCATCAGTGGACGGGGGCGCGAGCGGGAGGGCAAAAATGAGCAGTTCTTC. Amino acids: CAISGRGREREGKNEQFF.

J is TRBJ2-2 and V is TRBV5-1; 7 nucleotides match TRBD2. Looked up from germline, CDR1 is SGHRS and CDR2 is YFSETQ. This CDR3 spans 16 amino acids. V lost 0 bases to trimming and J lost 7 bases; unmatched junction nucleotides: 9. The CDR3 nucleotides read TGCGCCAGCAGCTTGGCCCATCTAGCGGTGGGCGGGGAGCTGTTTTTT. Encoded protein: CASSLAHLAVGGELFF. Full variable domain (missing parts from reference TRBV5-1 and TRBJ2-2): KAGVTQTPRYLIKTRGQQVTLSCSPISGHRSVSWYQQTPGQGLQFLFEYFSETQRNKGNFPGRFSGRQFSNSRSEMNVSTLELGDSALYLCASSLAHLAVGGELFFGEGSRLTVL.